This T cell receptor (beta chain) was retrieved from a study of spatial heterogeneity in lung cancer. One entry per CDR3 protein results from TCRdb running MiXCR on the 5' RACE reads. The data show some 13,000 distinct CDR3 sequences, 3.9% seen once. At least ten counts were recorded for this clonotype. Because this beta chain is a stray read in a library intended to capture alpha chains, its abundance should not be given much weight. This CDR3 region has 17 residues. CDR1 SGHAT and CDR2 FQNNGV come from the germline V gene. The J segment lost 4 bases and the V segment lost 5 bases, leaving 5 bases of the junction unmatched. Described time point: sample taken at primary tumor resection. No cell sorting; template was whole RNA from tumor, lung tissue or PBMC.

The chain uses TRBV11-2 and TRBJ2-1, with TRBD2 identical over 16 bases. The source was PBMCs, collected at surgery. The clonotype comes from a male donor with early-stage non-small cell lung cancer. DNA of the CDR3: TGTGCCAGCAGCCCCGGGACTAGCGGGAGGGGGTACAATGAGCAGTTCTTC. Amino acids: CASSPGTSGRGYNEQFF.